This T cell receptor beta chain originates from a study of graft-versus-host responses after intestinal transplantation. Sequencing was performed with immunoSEQ multiplex PCR; in TCRdb, only in-frame clones are kept and a portion is missing. In the table there are 90,000 to 150,000 clones, approximately 95% of which are singletons. With regard to this clone: Its antigen is undetermined.

Overall study results and limits: Present in recipient marrow, GvH clones included some that appeared first in ileum or blood.

Germline trimming cut 11 bases from V and 0 bases from J; bases unmatched to any gene: 7. The CDR3 loop spans 14 amino acids. The germline gives CDR1 MNHEY, CDR2 SMNVEV (reference sequence). Specimen: unstimulated CD8+ T cells sorted from spleen or lymph node cells, collected before intestinal transplant. The source of this sequence is a human donor who received an intestinal transplant. The chain carries TRBV27 and TRBJ2-4, with 7 bases fitting TRBD2. CDR3 amino acids: CADRAGRAKNIQYF. The CDR3 nucleotides are TGTGCCGATAGAGCGGGGAGAGCCAAAAACATTCAGTACTTC.